The rows below give T cell receptor beta chains drawn from one sample of a study of cytomegalovirus exposure and HLA in healthy donors. Some clones are missing from TCRdb's copy, which holds only in-frame ones; the method was immunoSEQ multiplex PCR. The sample carries around 300,000 clones, more than 75% recorded once. Sample: PBMCs. These receptors originate from a woman younger than 30 in good health and CMV-seronegative. The CDR3 runs from the conserved cysteine through the conserved F or W. A D gene is named only where the DNA matches it firmly. Rows give clone size only sometimes, using once, few, many, or a class for an expanded clone.

j_call d_call v_call clone_size cdr3_nt cdr3_aa
TRBJ2-7 TRBD2 TRBV6-5 few TGTGCCAGCAGTCCCCTAGCGGGAGGGCCCCACGAGCAGTACTTC CASSPLAGGPHEQYF
TRBJ1-2 TRBD1 TRBV25-1 - TGTGCCAGCAGTGGGTACAGGGGCGCTAACTATGGCTACACCTTC CASSGYRGANYGYTF
TRBJ1-5 TRBD1 TRBV23-1 - TGCGCCAGCAGTCCGAAGGACAGGGCCTTTAGCAATCAGCCCCAGCATTTT CASSPKDRAFSNQPQHF
TRBJ1-5 - TRBV12-5 - TGTGCTAGTGGTTTGGTACCGGGCCTGGAGGTCGATCAGCCCCAGCATTTT CASGLVPGLEVDQPQHF
TRBJ2-2 - TRBV10-1 few TGCGCCAGCAGTGAAATGGCTAGTGTCTCCACCGGGGAGCTGTTTTTT CASSEMASVSTGELFF
TRBJ2-5 - TRBV4-1 - TGCGCCAGCAGCCAGGCAGGCACCCAAGAGACCCAGTACTTC CASSQAGTQETQYF
TRBJ2-3 TRBD2 TRBV7-3 once TGTGCCAGCAGCTTAACGAGGAGCGGGAGTGGGACAGATACGCAGTATTTT CASSLTRSGSGTDTQYF
TRBJ1-5 - TRBV2 few TGTGCCAGCAGCGCTGGGCCCGGGGAGCGTCAGCCCCAGCATTTT CASSAGPGERQPQHF
TRBJ2-2 TRBD1 TRBV5-1 - TGCGCCAGCAGCTGGACCGGGACAGGGGCCTTCGGGGAGCTGTTTTTT CASSWTGTGAFGELFF
TRBJ2-2 TRBD2 TRBV4-1 - TGCGCCAGCAGCCATCCCCCGGGACTAGCCGCCGGGGAGCTGTTTTTT CASSHPPGLAAGELFF
TRBJ1-6 TRBD1 TRBV6-5 - TGTGCCAGCAGTTACTCCGGGACAGATAATTCACCCCTCCACTTT CASSYSGTDNSPLHF
TRBJ2-4 - TRBV4-3 - TGCGCCAGCAGCCAAGACGAGACAGTAGGCAAAAACATTCAGTACTTC CASSQDETVGKNIQYF
TRBJ2-7 TRBD1 TRBV19 - TGTGCCAGTAGTCCTTCGGTGGGACAGGGAGGATACGAGCAGTACTTC CASSPSVGQGGYEQYF
TRBJ2-3 - TRBV19 - TGTGCCAGTAGCTTCGCGGATACTAGCACAGATACGCAGTATTTT CASSFADTSTDTQYF
TRBJ1-2 - TRBV5-1 - TGCACCAGCAGCTTGGGGCAGTCTAACTATGGCTACACCTTC CTSSLGQSNYGYTF
TRBJ2-3 TRBD2 TRBV9 - TGTGCCAGCAGCGTGGCCACTAGCGGTAGCACAGATACGCAGTATTTT CASSVATSGSTDTQYF
TRBJ2-7 TRBD2 TRBV28 once TGTGCCAGCAGTAACGGACTAGCGGGAGTGGTGTCGCCCTACGAGCAGTACTTC CASSNGLAGVVSPYEQYF
TRBJ2-1 TRBD1 TRBV7-8 - TGTGCCAGCAGTTCACTGAGGACAGGGGACAATGAGCAGTTCTTC CASSSLRTGDNEQFF
TRBJ2-7 - TRBV14 once TGTGCCAGCAGCCAAATCGGTCTAGCCCTTTTCTCCGAGCAGTACTTC CASSQIGLALFSEQYF
TRBJ1-1 - TRBV14 - TGTGCCAGCAGCCAGACAGCAAACACTGAAGCTTTCTTT CASSQTANTEAFF
TRBJ2-7 - TRBV28 - TGTGCCAGCAGTTTACCCCAGTACGAGCAGTACTTC CASSLPQYEQYF
TRBJ2-5 TRBD1 TRBV7-7 - TGTGCTAGCAGCTTAACCGACAGGGCCCAAGAGACCCAGTACTTC CASSLTDRAQETQYF
TRBJ2-7 - TRBV28 - TGTGCCAGCAGTTCCTACATCGATACAGGGTGGCAGTACTTC CASSSYIDTGWQYF
TRBJ2-1 TRBD2 TRBV9 - TGTGCCAGCAGCATCGCGGGAGGCTTAGGTGAGCAGTTCTTC CASSIAGGLGEQFF
TRBJ1-5 TRBD1 TRBV27 - TGTGCCAGCAGTGCCCACCTCGGGACAGGTGCTCAGCCCCAGCATTTT CASSAHLGTGAQPQHF
TRBJ1-5 - TRBV19 once TGTGCCAGTAGTATTCGGGACAATCAGCCCCAGCATTTT CASSIRDNQPQHF
TRBJ2-7 - TRBV9 - TGTGCCAGCCCGAGGATCCACTATTACGAGCAGTACTTC CASPRIHYYEQYF
TRBJ1-4 - TRBV27 - TGTGCCAGCAGCCCGTGGGGAGGTGAAAAACTGTTTTTT CASSPWGGEKLFF
TRBJ2-7 - TRBV27 once TGTGCCAGCAGTTTAACCGCTAGGGAGCAGTACTTC CASSLTAREQYF
TRBJ2-5 - TRBV5-4 - TGTGCCAGCAGCTTGGGCGGGGGCGTGGTTGAGACCCAGTACTTC CASSLGGGVVETQYF
TRBJ2-5 TRBD1 TRBV15 - TGTGCCACCAGCAGAGCGGACAGGGGAGAGACCCAGTACTTC CATSRADRGETQYF
TRBJ1-6 - TRBV10-3 few TGTGCCATCAGTGGTCAGTTCTCCTATAATTCACCCCTCCACTTT CAISGQFSYNSPLHF